By its share, the clone carrying this T cell receptor (beta chain) is large. MiXCR was run by TCRdb on the PCR reads, yielding one entry per CDR3 protein. The table lists 3,000 to 4,000 distinct CDR3 sequences, roughly 26% of them singletons. This entry is derived from a study of immune characterization of retroperitoneal liposarcoma. After removal of 6 bases from V and 8 bases from J, the junction contained 6 bases not matched to a gene. This CDR3 comprises 14 residues. The germline CDR1 and CDR2 sequences are MNHNS and SASEGT. This chain uses TRBV6-1 with TRBJ2-3; TRBD2 aligns across 12 bases. This receptor was identified in a female donor with retroperitoneal liposarcoma. Input material: tumor tissue. CDR3 nucleotides: TGTGCCAGCAGGCTAGCGGGAGGGCCGGGTACGCAGTATTTT. It is translated as CASRLAGGPGTQYF.